A selection of T cell receptor beta chains follows, all from one sample in a study of blood T cell repertoires in COVID-19. Assay used: immunoSEQ multiplex PCR; TCRdb lists only in-frame clones, some missing. The profile shows 160,000 or so clones, approximately 85% of them singletons. The material sequenced was peripheral blood. All receptors derive from a woman aged 50 to 65 with COVID-19, enrolled during active disease. Both conserved end residues are part of each CDR3. The order of the fields is clone size, V gene, D gene, J gene, CDR3 protein, CDR3 DNA. D genes are given only for firm matches. Expanded clones are given a class, and other clones once, few, many or no size at all.

clone_size: NA; v_call: TRBV5-1; d_call: NA; j_call: TRBJ2-7; cdr3_aa: CASSSRETALSYEQYF; cdr3_nt: TGCGCCAGCAGCTCCCGGGAGACAGCCCTTTCCTACGAGCAGTACTTC
clone_size: NA; v_call: TRBV6-5; d_call: NA; j_call: TRBJ1-1; cdr3_aa: CASSYGSGEAFF; cdr3_nt: TGTGCCAGCAGTTACGGGTCGGGGGAAGCTTTCTTT
clone_size: NA; v_call: TRBV29-1; d_call: TRBD1; j_call: TRBJ2-7; cdr3_aa: CSVEDLGQGALGYEQYF; cdr3_nt: TGCAGCGTTGAAGATCTCGGACAGGGGGCTTTGGGCTACGAGCAGTACTTC
clone_size: once; v_call: TRBV6-5; d_call: NA; j_call: TRBJ1-2; cdr3_aa: CASIDSQGSPYGYTF; cdr3_nt: TGTGCCAGCATAGACTCGCAGGGGTCTCCCTATGGCTACACCTTC
clone_size: NA; v_call: TRBV6-6; d_call: TRBD1; j_call: TRBJ2-5; cdr3_aa: CASSPGTGGSLGETQYF; cdr3_nt: TGTGCCAGCAGTCCCGGGACAGGGGGCAGCCTGGGGGAGACCCAGTACTTC
clone_size: NA; v_call: TRBV29-1; d_call: TRBD1; j_call: TRBJ1-1; cdr3_aa: CSGPGTGAEYTEAFF; cdr3_nt: TGCAGCGGCCCAGGGACAGGGGCGGAGTACACTGAAGCTTTCTTT
clone_size: NA; v_call: TRBV6-5; d_call: NA; j_call: TRBJ1-6; cdr3_aa: CASSYRRMNSPLHF; cdr3_nt: TGTGCCAGCAGTTACAGGCGGATGAATTCACCCCTCCACTTT
clone_size: NA; v_call: TRBV5-1; d_call: TRBD1; j_call: TRBJ2-7; cdr3_aa: CASSPTGPGEQYF; cdr3_nt: TGCGCCAGCAGCCCGACAGGGCCCGGCGAGCAGTACTTC
clone_size: NA; v_call: TRBV11-2; d_call: TRBD1; j_call: TRBJ2-7; cdr3_aa: CASSVPGQGPYEQYF; cdr3_nt: TGTGCCAGCAGCGTTCCGGGACAGGGACCCTACGAGCAGTACTTC
clone_size: NA; v_call: TRBV4-2; d_call: TRBD2; j_call: TRBJ2-2; cdr3_aa: CASSQDQTSGGNSRELFF; cdr3_nt: TGTGCCAGCAGCCAAGACCAGACTAGCGGGGGGAATTCGAGGGAGCTGTTTTTT
clone_size: NA; v_call: TRBV18; d_call: TRBD2; j_call: TRBJ2-1; cdr3_aa: CASSPYSGGPRGYNEQFF; cdr3_nt: TGTGCCAGCTCACCCTATAGCGGGGGGCCCAGGGGCTACAATGAGCAGTTCTTC
clone_size: NA; v_call: TRBV5-1; d_call: NA; j_call: TRBJ2-7; cdr3_aa: CASKVGAGDLYEQYF; cdr3_nt: TGCGCCAGCAAAGTGGGGGCGGGGGATCTGTACGAGCAGTACTTC
clone_size: NA; v_call: TRBV7-9; d_call: NA; j_call: TRBJ1-5; cdr3_aa: CASSQDYQPQHF; cdr3_nt: TGTGCCAGCAGCCAGGACTATCAGCCCCAGCATTTT
clone_size: few; v_call: TRBV7-9; d_call: NA; j_call: TRBJ1-1; cdr3_aa: CASSSQGPNTEAFF; cdr3_nt: TGTGCCAGCAGCTCCCAGGGGCCGAACACTGAAGCTTTCTTT
clone_size: NA; v_call: TRBV6-5; d_call: TRBD1; j_call: TRBJ1-1; cdr3_aa: CASSYPTGANTEAFF; cdr3_nt: TGTGCCAGCAGTTACCCGACAGGGGCGAACACTGAAGCTTTCTTT
clone_size: NA; v_call: TRBV5-4; d_call: NA; j_call: TRBJ2-6; cdr3_aa: CASSPGIDSGANVLTF; cdr3_nt: TGTGCCAGCAGCCCGGGTATTGACTCTGGGGCCAACGTCCTGACTTTC
clone_size: few; v_call: TRBV10-1; d_call: NA; j_call: TRBJ1-6; cdr3_aa: CASSESNGGNSPLHF; cdr3_nt: TGCGCCAGCAGTGAGTCGAACGGGGGGAATTCACCCCTCCACTTT
clone_size: NA; v_call: TRBV3-1/TRBV3-2; d_call: TRBD1; j_call: TRBJ2-2; cdr3_aa: CASSLRGADRAGGELFF; cdr3_nt: TGTGCCAGCAGCTTAAGGGGAGCGGACAGGGCCGGTGGGGAGCTGTTTTTT
clone_size: NA; v_call: TRBV9; d_call: NA; j_call: TRBJ2-4; cdr3_aa: CASSVGLGEGFGAKNIQYF; cdr3_nt: TGTGCCAGCAGCGTAGGTTTGGGAGAAGGGTTTGGGGCCAAAAACATTCAGTACTTC
clone_size: NA; v_call: TRBV11-2; d_call: TRBD2; j_call: TRBJ2-3; cdr3_aa: CASSQGLAGPTDTQYF; cdr3_nt: TGTGCCAGCAGCCAAGGACTAGCGGGCCCCACAGATACGCAGTATTTT
clone_size: NA; v_call: TRBV7-7; d_call: TRBD2; j_call: TRBJ2-5; cdr3_aa: CASTPRGVGTQYF; cdr3_nt: TGTGCTAGCACCCCTCGGGGGGTTGGGACCCAGTACTTC